The 23 T cell receptor beta chains below were found in one sample sequenced in a study of siplizumab effects on memory and regulatory T cells. The assay was immunoSEQ multiplex PCR, and TCRdb's table has in-frame clones only and misses some. The sample carries tens of thousands of clones, roughly 97% recorded once. What was sequenced was naive CD4+ T cells sorted from blood. These receptors all stem from a human donor in good health.

The chain links TRBV19 to TRBJ2-1; D could derive from TRBD1 or TRBD2 (5 bases each). The CDR3 runs to 15 residues. Trimming left V 6 bases short and J 4 bases short, with 16 bases between. CDR1 is LNHDA, CDR2 SQIVND, per germline (reference sequence). Here the CDR3 reads CASREVGTVYNEQFF. As DNA, the CDR3 is TGTGCCAGTAGGGAGGTGGGGACGGTTTACAATGAGCAGTTCTTC. Full variable domain (remainder filled in from reference TRBV19 and TRBJ2-1): DGGITQSPKYLFRKEGQNVTLSCEQNLNHDAMYWYRQDPGQGLRLIYYSQIVNDFQKGDIAEGYSVSREKKESFPLTVTSAQKNPTAFYLCASREVGTVYNEQFFGPGTRLTVL.

The chain combines TRBV28 with TRBJ1-4; D remains unclear. From germline, CDR1 is MDHEN and CDR2 SYDVKM. Trimming took 6 bases from V and 2 from J, leaving 4 bases between them. The CDR3 sequence is 12 residues long. This chain's CDR3 is CASRGTNEKLFF. CDR3 in DNA: TGTGCCAGCAGGGGTACTAATGAAAAACTGTTTTTT. The full variable domain, rest sourced from reference TRBV28 and TRBJ1-4, is DVKVTQSSRYLVKRTGEKVFLECVQDMDHENMFWYRQDPGLGLRLIYFSYDVKMKEKGDIPEGYSVSREKKERFSLILESASTNQTSMYLCASRGTNEKLFFGSGTQLSVL.

The chain carries TRBV7-3 and TRBJ2-7; 10 bases align to TRBD2. This CDR3 comprises 16 residues. The germline V gene encodes CDR1 SGHTA and CDR2 FQGTGA. V trimming: 0 bases; J trimming: 6 bases; junction bases outside the gene matches: 8. DNA for the CDR3: TGTGCCAGCAGCTTAACGTTGGCTAGCGGGAGACGCGAGCAGTACTTC. Protein: CASSLTLASGRREQYF.

The rearrangement joins TRBV9 to TRBJ2-2; D not resolved. The germline gives CDR1 SGDLS, CDR2 YYNGEE. V was trimmed by 0 bases and J by 3 bases, leaving 6 bases between them. The CDR3 is made up of 14 amino acids. In DNA, the CDR3 is TGTGCCAGCAGCGTAGCGGTATACACCGGGGAGCTGTTTTTT. Translation: CASSVAVYTGELFF.

The V gene is TRBV11-3, the J gene TRBJ2-3, with TRBD1 matching 10 bases. The CDR3 consists of 16 residues. The germline CDR1 and CDR2 sequences are SGHNT and YENEEA. The ends lost 5 bases at V and 2 bases at J; junction bases unmatched: 7. The CDR3 sequence: CASSLDRGRATDTQYF. CDR3 in DNA: TGTGCCAGCAGCCTCGACAGGGGGCGCGCCACAGATACGCAGTATTTT.

The rearrangement uses TRBV10-3 and TRBJ2-1; TRBD2 agrees at 12 bases. The CDR3 totals 20 residues. The germline gives CDR1 ENHRY, CDR2 SYGVKD. The V gene end was trimmed by 6 bases and the J gene end by 6 bases; junction bases not matched to a gene: 21. The CDR3 sequence: CAIRRQGQASTSGSGNEQFF. The CDR3 DNA follows: TGTGCCATCAGAAGACAGGGACAGGCCTCGACTAGCGGGAGCGGCAATGAGCAGTTCTTC.

This sequence joins TRBV6-6 and TRBJ1-2; 9 nucleotides match TRBD1. The CDR3 is made up of 15 amino acids. The germline V gene encodes CDR1 MNHNY and CDR2 SVGAGI (reference sequence). J gave up 8 bases and V 4 bases, and 11 bases lay outside the gene matches. The chain's CDR3 is CASSFNRDRARGYTF. Written as DNA, the CDR3 is TGTGCCAGCAGTTTCAACCGGGACAGGGCACGCGGCTACACCTTC.

The V call is TRBV7-9, the J call TRBJ2-5; no clear D. The CDR3 is 13 amino acids. The V end lost 5 bases, the J end lost 3 bases, and 10 bases lay between the germline ends. CDR1 and CDR2 from the germline V gene are SEHNR and FQNEAQ (reference sequence). The CDR3 spells CASSRWSKETQYF. The DNA for the CDR3 is TGTGCCAGCAGCCGCTGGAGTAAAGAGACCCAGTACTTC. Supplemented by reference TRBV7-9 and TRBJ2-5, the full variable domain reads DTGVSQNPRHKITKRGQNVTFRCDPISEHNRLYWYRQTLGQGPEFLTYFQNEAQLEKSRLLSDRFSAERPKGSFSTLEIQRTEQGDSAMYLCASSRWSKETQYFGPGTRLLVL.

The chain couples TRBV28 to TRBJ2-1; 14 nucleotides match TRBD2. Germline CDR1 and CDR2: MDHEN and SYDVKM. The CDR3 runs 16 residues. J gave up 8 bases and V 8 bases, and 11 bases lay outside the gene matches. In DNA form, the CDR3 reads TGTGCCAGCCTACTTCCGGGACTAGCGGGAGAGCATGAGCAGTTCTTC. Its protein product is CASLLPGLAGEHEQFF.

This sequence joins TRBV5-4 and TRBJ2-7; weak D call: TRBD2 (6 bases). Germline loops: CDR1 SGHNT, CDR2 YYREEE (reference sequence). The germline V and J ends were trimmed by 4 bases and 1 base, with 12 bases remaining between them. The CDR3 consists of 14 residues. DNA of the CDR3: TGTGCCAGCAGCCCCTCGGAGGGTTCCTACGAGCAGTACTTC. This gives the protein CASSPSEGSYEQYF.

Note on this clone: The junction differs from germline at one of its ends, possibly a read error. The V and J genes are TRBV7-7 and TRBJ2-2; D gene ambiguous. This CDR3 has 14 residues. In germline, CDR1 is SSHAT, CDR2 FNYEAQ (reference sequence). The CDR3 region is CASSSVSVAGELFF. Here the CDR3 DNA reads TGTGCTAGCAGCTCAGTCTCGGTAGCCGGGGAGCTGTTTTTT.

This chain uses TRBV18 with TRBJ2-2; 7 bases are shared with TRBD1. The V segment lost 2 bases and the J segment 1 base; nucleotides outside the gene matches: 1. Germline V gene data show CDR1 as KGHSH and CDR2 as LQKENI. CDR3 length: 15 residues. CDR3 nucleotides: TGTGCCAGCTCACCAGACAGGGTGAACACCGGGGAGCTGTTTTTT. This encodes CASSPDRVNTGELFF.

The genes are TRBV4-1 and TRBJ2-4; D possibly uses TRBD1 or TRBD2 (5 bases each). Germline V lookup: CDR1 MGHRA, CDR2 YSYEKL. The length of the CDR3 is 17 residues. Trimming pared 4 bases from V and 0 bases from J, leaving 16 bases between. This CDR3 reads CASSPVGARLAKNIQYF. The CDR3 bases are TGCGCCAGCAGCCCTGTCGGGGCCAGACTAGCCAAAAACATTCAGTACTTC.

Regarding this clone: An end of the junction does not agree with germline; a read error may underlie this. The chain combines TRBV29-1 with TRBJ2-3; weak D call: TRBD2 (5 bases). The CDR3 runs 14 residues. Germline V gene data show CDR1 as SQVTM and CDR2 as ANQGSEA. The CDR3 sequence: CSVEASRRTDTQYF. CDR3 nucleotide sequence: TGCAGCGTGGAAGCTAGCAGACGGACAGATACGCAGTATTTT.

This chain joins TRBV15 and TRBJ1-1; unclear D gene. Trimming pared 2 bases from V and 6 bases from J, leaving 22 bases between. Germline loops: CDR1 LNHNV, CDR2 YYDKDF (reference sequence). The CDR3 has 17 amino acids. The CDR3 loop is CATSRNRGLRWPAEAFF. In nucleotides, the CDR3 is TGTGCCACCAGCAGAAACCGAGGGCTCCGTTGGCCGGCTGAAGCTTTCTTT.

The chain joins TRBV6-5 to TRBJ1-3, with unresolved D. V lost 6 bases and J lost 0, with 12 bases in between. Germline-derived CDR1 and CDR2 are MNHEY and SVGAGI. This CDR3 is 15 amino acids long. In nucleotides, the CDR3 is TGTGCCAGCAGAAGAGGCATGGGCTCTGGAAACACCATATATTTT. Its translation is CASRRGMGSGNTIYF.

The chain is built from TRBV25-1 and TRBJ2-7; no definite D call. The germline CDR1 and CDR2 sequences are MGHDK and SYGVNS. This CDR3 contains 15 residues. The V end lost 6 bases, the J end lost 3 bases, and 18 bases lay between the germline ends. The CDR3 loop reads CASRGFSALDYEQYF. CDR3 in DNA: TGTGCCAGCAGGGGTTTTAGTGCGCTTGACTACGAGCAGTACTTC.

The chain carries TRBV7-9 and TRBJ2-1, with D possibly being TRBD1 (6 bases). Germline CDR1 reads SEHNR; CDR2 reads FQNEAQ (reference sequence). This CDR3 is 15 amino acids long. V was cut by 5 bases and J by 5 bases, with 16 bases left in between. CDR3 loop: CASSPYRAQHNEQFF. CDR3 nucleotides: TGTGCCAGCAGCCCCTACAGGGCTCAGCACAATGAGCAGTTCTTC. Looking up the rest from reference TRBV7-9 and TRBJ2-1 gives the full variable domain: DTGVSQNPRHKITKRGQNVTFRCDPISEHNRLYWYRQTLGQGPEFLTYFQNEAQLEKSRLLSDRFSAERPKGSFSTLEIQRTEQGDSAMYLCASSPYRAQHNEQFFGPGTRLTVL.

The chain joins TRBV5-4 to TRBJ1-2, with no clear D. V was cut by 0 bases and J by 6 bases, with 6 bases left in between. Per the germline V gene, CDR1 is SGHNT and CDR2 is YYREEE (reference sequence). CDR3 length: 12 residues. The CDR3 region is CASSLVRNGYTF. As DNA, the CDR3 is TGTGCCAGCAGCTTGGTTAGGAATGGCTACACCTTC.

The chain couples TRBV7-2 to TRBJ2-3; 9 bases fit TRBD2. The germline CDR1 and CDR2 sequences are SGHTA and FQGNSA. Trimming at V came to 5 bases and at J to 6 bases, leaving 9 bases not matched to a gene. There are 15 residues in the CDR3. The CDR3 reads CASSAGGRATDTQYF. For the CDR3, the DNA is TGTGCCAGCAGCGCAGGCGGGAGGGCCACCGATACGCAGTATTTT.

The CDR3: CASSRGPENTEAFF. CDR3 nucleotide sequence: TGTGCCAGTAGTAGGGGGCCTGAGAACACTGAAGCTTTCTTT. J is TRBJ1-1 and V is TRBV19, with TRBD1 as a possible D gene (6 bases). V dropped 4 bases and J dropped 1 base, with 10 bases sitting between them. The CDR3 totals 14 residues. CDR1 and CDR2 (germline): LNHDA, SQIVND (reference sequence).

The rearrangement joins TRBV7-2 to TRBJ2-7, with 7 bases matching TRBD2. Germline CDR1 is SGHTA and CDR2 is FQGNSA. With V trimmed by 1 base and J by 3 bases, 15 bases remained unmatched. This CDR3 comprises 18 residues. The CDR3 loop reads CASSLERVSGRKYYEQYF. The CDR3 region has the DNA TGTGCCAGCAGCTTAGAGAGGGTTAGCGGGCGCAAATACTACGAGCAGTACTTC.

V and J are TRBV5-6 and TRBJ2-7, with D possibly TRBD2 on 6 matching bases. Germline V lookup: CDR1 SGHDT, CDR2 YYEEEE. The length of the CDR3 is 15 residues. Trimming cost V 3 bases and J 0 bases, with 13 bases left between them. The CDR3 bases are TGTGCCAGCAGCTGGGCGGGGTCGGCCTCCTACGAGCAGTACTTC. This gives the protein CASSWAGSASYEQYF.